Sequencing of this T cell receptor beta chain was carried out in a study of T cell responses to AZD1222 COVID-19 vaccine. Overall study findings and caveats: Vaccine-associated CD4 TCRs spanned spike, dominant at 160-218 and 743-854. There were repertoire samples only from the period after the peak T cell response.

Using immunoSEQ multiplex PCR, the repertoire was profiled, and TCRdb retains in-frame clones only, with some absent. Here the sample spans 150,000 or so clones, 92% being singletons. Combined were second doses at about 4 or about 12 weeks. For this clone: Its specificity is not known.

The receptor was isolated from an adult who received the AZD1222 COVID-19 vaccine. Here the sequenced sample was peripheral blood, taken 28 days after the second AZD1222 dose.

The CDR3 DNA reads TGTGCCAGCTCACCCTGGACAGGGGATGGCTATGGCTACACCTTC. Translation: CASSPWTGDGYGYTF. The rearrangement links TRBV18 to TRBJ1-2; 9 bases align to TRBD1. Germline V gives CDR1 KGHSH, CDR2 LQKENI. This CDR3 is built from 15 residues. V lost 3 bases to trimming and J lost 4 bases; unmatched junction nucleotides: 6.